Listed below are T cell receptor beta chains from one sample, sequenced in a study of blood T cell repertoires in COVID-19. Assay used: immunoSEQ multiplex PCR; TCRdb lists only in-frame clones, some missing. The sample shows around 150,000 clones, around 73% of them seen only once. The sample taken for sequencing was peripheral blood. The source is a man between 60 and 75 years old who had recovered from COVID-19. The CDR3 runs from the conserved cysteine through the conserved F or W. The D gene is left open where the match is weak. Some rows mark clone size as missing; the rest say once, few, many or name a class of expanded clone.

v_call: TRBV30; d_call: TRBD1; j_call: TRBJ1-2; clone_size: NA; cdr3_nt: TGTGCCTGGAGCCGGGACAGGGTATTTCGACATGGCTACACCTTC; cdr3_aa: CAWSRDRVFRHGYTF
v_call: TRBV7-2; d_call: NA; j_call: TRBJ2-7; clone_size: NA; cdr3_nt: TGTGCCAGCAGCTTAGCGCCGGGAAGCTCCTACGAGCAGTACTTC; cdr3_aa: CASSLAPGSSYEQYF
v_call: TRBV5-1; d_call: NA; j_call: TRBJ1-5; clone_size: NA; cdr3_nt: TGCGCCAGCAGCTTGGGTGAGCGGAATCAGCCCCAGCATTTT; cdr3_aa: CASSLGERNQPQHF
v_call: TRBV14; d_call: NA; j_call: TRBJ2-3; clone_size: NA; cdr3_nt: TGTGCCAGCAGCCAAGATATAAGCACAGATACGCAGTATTTT; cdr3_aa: CASSQDISTDTQYF
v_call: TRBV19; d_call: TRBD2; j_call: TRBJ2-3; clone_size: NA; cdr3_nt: TGTGCCAGTAGTCGTTTGGGACTAGCGGCCACAGATACGCAGTATTTT; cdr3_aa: CASSRLGLAATDTQYF
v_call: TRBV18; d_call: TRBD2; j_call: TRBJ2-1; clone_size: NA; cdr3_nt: TGTGCCAGCTCCCAAGGACTAGCGGGAGTTAATGAGCAGTTCTTC; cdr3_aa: CASSQGLAGVNEQFF
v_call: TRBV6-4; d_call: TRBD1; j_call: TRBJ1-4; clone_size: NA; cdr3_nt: TGTGCCAGCAGCCCGGGCGGCAGGGGGCTTAATGAAAAACTGTTTTTT; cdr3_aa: CASSPGGRGLNEKLFF
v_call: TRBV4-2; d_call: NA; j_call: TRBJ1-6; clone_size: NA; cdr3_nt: TGTGCCAGCAGCCAAGAGTCGGGGGTAGCCTATAATTCACCCCTCCACTTT; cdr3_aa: CASSQESGVAYNSPLHF
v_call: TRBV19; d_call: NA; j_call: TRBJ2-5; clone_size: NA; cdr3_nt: TGTGCCACAGCAGTGGGAGAAGTGACCCAGTACTTC; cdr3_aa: CATAVGEVTQYF
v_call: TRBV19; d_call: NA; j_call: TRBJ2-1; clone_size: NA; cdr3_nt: TGTGCCAGTAGCCCTATCCCCCAAAGCGATGAGCAGTTCTTC; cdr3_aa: CASSPIPQSDEQFF
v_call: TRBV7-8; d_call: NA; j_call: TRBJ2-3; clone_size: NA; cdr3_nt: TGTGCCAGCAGCTTAGCCGGGGTGAGCACAGATACGCAGTATTTT; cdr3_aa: CASSLAGVSTDTQYF
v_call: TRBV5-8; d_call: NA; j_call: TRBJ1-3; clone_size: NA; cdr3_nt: TGTGCCAGCAGCTTAAGAGGTGGAAACACCATATATTTT; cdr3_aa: CASSLRGGNTIYF
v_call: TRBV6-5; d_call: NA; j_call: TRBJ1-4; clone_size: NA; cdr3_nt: TGTGCCAGCAGCCTTACAGGAATCGAAAAACTGTTTTTT; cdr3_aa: CASSLTGIEKLFF
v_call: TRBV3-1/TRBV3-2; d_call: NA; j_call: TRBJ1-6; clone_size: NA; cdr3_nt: TGTGCCAGCAGCCAGGACACTTCACCCCTCCACTTT; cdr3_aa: CASSQDTSPLHF
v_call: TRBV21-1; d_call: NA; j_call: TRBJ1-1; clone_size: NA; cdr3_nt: TGTGCCAGCATCCGACAGGGGAGCACTGAAGCTTTCTTT; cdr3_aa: CASIRQGSTEAFF
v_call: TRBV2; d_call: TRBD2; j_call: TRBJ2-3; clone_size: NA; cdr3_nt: TGTGCCAGCAAGGGACTAGCGGGAGTAGGAGATACGCAGTATTTT; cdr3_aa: CASKGLAGVGDTQYF
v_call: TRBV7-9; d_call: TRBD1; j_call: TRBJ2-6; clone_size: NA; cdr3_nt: TGTGCCAGCAGCTCCCCGCCCGGACAGGGGAACTCTGGGGCCAACGTCCTGACTTTC; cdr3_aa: CASSSPPGQGNSGANVLTF
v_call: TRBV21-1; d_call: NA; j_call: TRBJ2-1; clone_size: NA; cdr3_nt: TGTGCCAGCAGCAAATTCGGGACAGGGGTGGACAATGAGCAGTTCTTC; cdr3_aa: CASSKFGTGVDNEQFF
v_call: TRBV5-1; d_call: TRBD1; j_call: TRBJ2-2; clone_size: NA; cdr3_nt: TGCGCCAGCAGCTTGGGTGGACAGGGCGGAGGGGAGCTGTTTTTT; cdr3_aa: CASSLGGQGGGELFF
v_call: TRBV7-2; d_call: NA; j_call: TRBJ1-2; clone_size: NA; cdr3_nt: TGTGCCAGCAGCTTAGGACAGGAGAACTATGGCTACACCTTC; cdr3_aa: CASSLGQENYGYTF
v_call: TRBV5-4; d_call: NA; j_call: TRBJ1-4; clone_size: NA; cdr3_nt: TGTGCCAGCAGCACGGGTGGGGAGATTAATGAAAAACTGTTTTTT; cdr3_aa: CASSTGGEINEKLFF
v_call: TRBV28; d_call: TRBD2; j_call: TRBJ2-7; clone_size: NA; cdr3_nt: TGTGCCAGCACTGGGAGCGGGGTCTCCTACGAGCAGTACTTC; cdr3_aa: CASTGSGVSYEQYF
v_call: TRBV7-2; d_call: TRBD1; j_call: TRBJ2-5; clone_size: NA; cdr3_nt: TGTGCCAGCAGCTTACGGACAGGGGGAGGCAAAGAGACCCAGTACTTC; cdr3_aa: CASSLRTGGGKETQYF
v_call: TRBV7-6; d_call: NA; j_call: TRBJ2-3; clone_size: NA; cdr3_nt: TGTGCCAGCAGCTTAGGGTCGGGATCAGATACGCAGTATTTT; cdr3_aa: CASSLGSGSDTQYF
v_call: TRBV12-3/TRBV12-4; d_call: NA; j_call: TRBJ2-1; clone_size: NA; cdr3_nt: TGTGCCAGCAGATTGACACCCTACAATGAGCAGTTCTTC; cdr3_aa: CASRLTPYNEQFF
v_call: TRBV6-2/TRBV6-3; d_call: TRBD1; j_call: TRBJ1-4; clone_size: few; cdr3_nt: TGTGCCAGCAGTTATAGGACAGGGGGATCAACTAATGAAAAACTGTTTTTT; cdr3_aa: CASSYRTGGSTNEKLFF
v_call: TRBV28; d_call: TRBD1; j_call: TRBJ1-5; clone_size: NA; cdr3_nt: TGTGCCAGCAGTACCTATAACAGGGGATCCAGTCAGCCCCAGCATTTT; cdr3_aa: CASSTYNRGSSQPQHF
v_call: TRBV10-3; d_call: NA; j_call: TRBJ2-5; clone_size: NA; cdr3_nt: TGTGCCATCAGTGAGTCGACAGCCCAAGAGACCCAGTACTTC; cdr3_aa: CAISESTAQETQYF
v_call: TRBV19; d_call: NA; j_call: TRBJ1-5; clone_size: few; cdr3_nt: TGTGCCAGCGGACTGAAAGGGCAGCCCCAGCATTTT; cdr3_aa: CASGLKGQPQHF
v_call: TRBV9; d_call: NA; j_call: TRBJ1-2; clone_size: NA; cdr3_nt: TGTGCCAGCAGCGTAGTCCCCGACGGGGTAGGAGGCTACACCTTC; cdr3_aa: CASSVVPDGVGGYTF
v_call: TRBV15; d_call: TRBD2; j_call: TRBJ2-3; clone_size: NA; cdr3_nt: TGTGCCACCAGCAGAGAGGCGGGGGAGGGCACAGATACGCAGTATTTT; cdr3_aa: CATSREAGEGTDTQYF
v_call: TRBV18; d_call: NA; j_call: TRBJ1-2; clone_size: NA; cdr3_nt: TGTGCCAGCTCACCACCAGGGGACTTTAACTATGGCTACACCTTC; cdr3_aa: CASSPPGDFNYGYTF
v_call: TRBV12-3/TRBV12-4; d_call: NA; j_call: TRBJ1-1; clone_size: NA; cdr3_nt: TGTGCCAGCAGTTTTAGGGGGAACGCTGAAGCTTTCTTT; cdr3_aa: CASSFRGNAEAFF
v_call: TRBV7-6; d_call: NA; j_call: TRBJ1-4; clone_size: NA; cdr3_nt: TGTGCCAGCAGCTTACGACAGGTTAATGAAAAACTGTTTTTT; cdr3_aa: CASSLRQVNEKLFF
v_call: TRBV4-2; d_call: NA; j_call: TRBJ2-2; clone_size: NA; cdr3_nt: TGTGCCAGCAGCCAAGATCTTCGGACAGTCCTAAACACCGGGGAGCTGTTTTTT; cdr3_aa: CASSQDLRTVLNTGELFF
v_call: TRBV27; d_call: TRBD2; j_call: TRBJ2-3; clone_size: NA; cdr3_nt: TGTGCCAGCAGGACTAGCGGGACAGATACGCAGTATTTT; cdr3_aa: CASRTSGTDTQYF
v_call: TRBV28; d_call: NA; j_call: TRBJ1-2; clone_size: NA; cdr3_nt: TGTGCCAGCAGTTGGCTCCGGGACATAGATATCGGCTATGGCTACACCTTC; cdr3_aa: CASSWLRDIDIGYGYTF
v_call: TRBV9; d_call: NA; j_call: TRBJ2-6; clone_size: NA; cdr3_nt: TGTGCCAGCAGCGTCCAGACAGCCGCATACTCTGGGGCCAACGTCCTGACTTTC; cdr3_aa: CASSVQTAAYSGANVLTF
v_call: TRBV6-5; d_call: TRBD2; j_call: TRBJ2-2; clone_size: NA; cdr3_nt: TGTGCCAGCAGGCCGGGGGGTAACACCGGGGAGCTGTTTTTT; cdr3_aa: CASRPGGNTGELFF
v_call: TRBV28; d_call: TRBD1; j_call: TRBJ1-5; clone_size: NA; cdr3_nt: TGTGCCAGCAGCCACAGGGGTCAGGGGGATCAGCCCCAGCATTTT; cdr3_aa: CASSHRGQGDQPQHF
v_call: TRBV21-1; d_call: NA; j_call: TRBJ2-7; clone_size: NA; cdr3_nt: TGTGCCAGCAGGGACTACTCCTACGAGCAGTACTTC; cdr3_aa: CASRDYSYEQYF
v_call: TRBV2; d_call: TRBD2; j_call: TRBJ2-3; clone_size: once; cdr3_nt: TGTGCCAGCAGTGATTCGGGTGGGAGGGTAGATACGCAGTATTTT; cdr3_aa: CASSDSGGRVDTQYF
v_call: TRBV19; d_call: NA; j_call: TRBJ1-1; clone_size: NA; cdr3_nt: TGTGCCAGTATCCGGGGGAGGGGAGGGTATCACGCTGAAGCTTTCTTT; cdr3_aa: CASIRGRGGYHAEAFF
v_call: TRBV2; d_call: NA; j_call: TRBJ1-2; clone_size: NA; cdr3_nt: TGTGCCAGCAGTGAAGCGCGGGGGGAGGCCTATGGCTACACCTTC; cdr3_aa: CASSEARGEAYGYTF
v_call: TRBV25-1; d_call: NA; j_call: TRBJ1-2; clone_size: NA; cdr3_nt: TGTGCCAGCAGGGACAGCGAGAAGGGTGGCTACACCTTC; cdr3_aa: CASRDSEKGGYTF
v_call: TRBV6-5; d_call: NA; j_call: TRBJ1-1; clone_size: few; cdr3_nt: TGTGCCAGCTTACAGAGGAACACTGAAGCTTTCTTT; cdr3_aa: CASLQRNTEAFF
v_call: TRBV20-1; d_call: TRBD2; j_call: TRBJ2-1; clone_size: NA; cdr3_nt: TGCAGTGCTAGTCTAGCGGGGAACCACAATGAGCAGTTCTTC; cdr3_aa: CSASLAGNHNEQFF
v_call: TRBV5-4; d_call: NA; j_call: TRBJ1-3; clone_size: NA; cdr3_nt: TGTGCCAGCAGCTTGCCGGGAAACGTGGACACCATATATTTT; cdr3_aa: CASSLPGNVDTIYF
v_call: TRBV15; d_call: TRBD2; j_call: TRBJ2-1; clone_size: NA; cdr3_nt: TGTGCCACCAGCAGAGGCAGCGGGAGTTTTTCCTACAATGAGCAGTTCTTC; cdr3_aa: CATSRGSGSFSYNEQFF
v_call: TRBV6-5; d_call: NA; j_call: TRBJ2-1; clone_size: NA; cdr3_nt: NA; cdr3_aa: CASRVGQGTFGFF
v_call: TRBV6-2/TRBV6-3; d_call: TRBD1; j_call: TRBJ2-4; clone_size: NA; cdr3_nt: TGTGCCAGCAGCTCGGGACAGAGGATGAACATTCAGTACTTC; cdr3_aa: CASSSGQRMNIQYF